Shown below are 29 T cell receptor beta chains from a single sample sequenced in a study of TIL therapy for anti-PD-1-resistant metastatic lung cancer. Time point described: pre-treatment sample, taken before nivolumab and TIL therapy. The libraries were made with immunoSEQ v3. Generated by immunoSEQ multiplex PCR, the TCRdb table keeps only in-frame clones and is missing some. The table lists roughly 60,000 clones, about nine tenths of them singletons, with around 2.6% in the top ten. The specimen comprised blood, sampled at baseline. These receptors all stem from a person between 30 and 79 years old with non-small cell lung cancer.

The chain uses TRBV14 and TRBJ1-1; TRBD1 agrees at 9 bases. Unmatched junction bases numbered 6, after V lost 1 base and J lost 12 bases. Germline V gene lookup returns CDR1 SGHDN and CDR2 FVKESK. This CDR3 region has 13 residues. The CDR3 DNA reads TGTGCCAGCAGCCAAGTGGACAGGGGAGGAACTTTCTTT. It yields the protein CASSQVDRGGTFF.

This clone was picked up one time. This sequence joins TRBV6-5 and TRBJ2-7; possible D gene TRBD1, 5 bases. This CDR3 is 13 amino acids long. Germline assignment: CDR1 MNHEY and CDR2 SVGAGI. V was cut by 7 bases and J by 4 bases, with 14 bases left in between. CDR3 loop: CASTTNSGYEQYF. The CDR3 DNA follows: TGTGCCAGCACCACTAACTCAGGGTACGAGCAGTACTTC.

Here the CDR3 DNA reads TGTGCCAGCAGCGTAGATGTGAACACTGAAGCTTTCTTT. It encodes CASSVDVNTEAFF. V and J are TRBV9 and TRBJ1-1, with D unresolved. This CDR3 is 13 amino acids long. Germline loops: CDR1 SGDLS, CDR2 YYNGEE. Between the trimmed V and J ends, which lost 0 bases and 0 bases, there was a span of 3 bases.

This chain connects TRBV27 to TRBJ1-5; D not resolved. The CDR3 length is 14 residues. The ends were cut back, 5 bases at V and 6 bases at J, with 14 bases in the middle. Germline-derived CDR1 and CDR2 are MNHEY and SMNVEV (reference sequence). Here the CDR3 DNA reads TGTGCCAGCAGTCCAGGACTTGAGGGTCAGCCCCAGCATTTT. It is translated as CASSPGLEGQPQHF.

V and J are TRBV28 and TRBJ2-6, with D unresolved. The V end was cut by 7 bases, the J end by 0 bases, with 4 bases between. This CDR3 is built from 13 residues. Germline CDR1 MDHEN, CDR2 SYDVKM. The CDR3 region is CASTFSGANVLTF. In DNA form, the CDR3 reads TGTGCCAGCACGTTCTCTGGGGCCAACGTCCTGACTTTC.

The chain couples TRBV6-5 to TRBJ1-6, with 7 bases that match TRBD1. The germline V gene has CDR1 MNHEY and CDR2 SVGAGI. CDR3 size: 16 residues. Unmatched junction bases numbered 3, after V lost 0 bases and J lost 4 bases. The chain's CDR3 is CASSYSTGPYNSPLHF. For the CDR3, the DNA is TGTGCCAGCAGTTACTCGACAGGGCCGTATAATTCACCCCTCCACTTT.

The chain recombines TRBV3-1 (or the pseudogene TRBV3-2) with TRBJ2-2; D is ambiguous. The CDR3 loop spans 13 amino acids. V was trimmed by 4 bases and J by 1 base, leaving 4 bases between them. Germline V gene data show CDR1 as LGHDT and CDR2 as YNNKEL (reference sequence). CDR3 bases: TGTGCCAGCAGCCTTATGAACACCGGGGAGCTGTTTTTT. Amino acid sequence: CASSLMNTGELFF.

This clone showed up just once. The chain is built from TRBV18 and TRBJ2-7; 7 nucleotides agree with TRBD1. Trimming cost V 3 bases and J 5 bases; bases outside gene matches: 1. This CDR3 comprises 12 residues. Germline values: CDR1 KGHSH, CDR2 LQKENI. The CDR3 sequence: CASSPDRDEQYF. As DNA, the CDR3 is TGTGCCAGCTCACCCGACAGGGACGAGCAGTACTTC.

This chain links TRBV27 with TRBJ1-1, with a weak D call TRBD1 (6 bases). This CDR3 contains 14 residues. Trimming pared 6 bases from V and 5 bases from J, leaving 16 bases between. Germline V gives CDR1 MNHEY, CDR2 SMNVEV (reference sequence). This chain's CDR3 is CASSLGGRGTEAFF. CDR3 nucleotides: TGTGCCAGCAGCTTAGGGGGACGCGGAACTGAAGCTTTCTTT.

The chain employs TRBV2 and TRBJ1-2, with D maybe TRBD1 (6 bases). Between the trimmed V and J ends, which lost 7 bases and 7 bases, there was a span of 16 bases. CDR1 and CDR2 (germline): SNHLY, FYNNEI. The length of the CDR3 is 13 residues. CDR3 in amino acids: CASIDPTGTGYTF. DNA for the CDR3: TGTGCCAGCATTGACCCAACAGGGACTGGCTACACCTTC.

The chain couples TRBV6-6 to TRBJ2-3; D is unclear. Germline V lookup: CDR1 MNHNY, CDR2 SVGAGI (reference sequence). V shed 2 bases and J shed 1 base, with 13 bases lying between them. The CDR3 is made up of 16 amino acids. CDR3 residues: CASSYGREVGTDTQYF. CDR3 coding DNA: TGTGCCAGCAGTTACGGGCGTGAGGTTGGCACAGATACGCAGTATTTT.

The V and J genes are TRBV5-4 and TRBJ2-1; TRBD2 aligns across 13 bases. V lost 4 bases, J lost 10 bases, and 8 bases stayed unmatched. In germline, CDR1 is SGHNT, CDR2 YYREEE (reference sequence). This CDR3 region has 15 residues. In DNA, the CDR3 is TGTGCCAGCAGCCCCGGGACTAGCGGGGCTGAAGAGCAGTTCTTC. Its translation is CASSPGTSGAEEQFF.

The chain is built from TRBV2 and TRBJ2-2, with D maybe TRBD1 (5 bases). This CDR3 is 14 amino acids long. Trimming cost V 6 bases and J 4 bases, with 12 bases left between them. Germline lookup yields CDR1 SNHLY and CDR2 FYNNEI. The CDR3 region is CASRSRVVTGELFF. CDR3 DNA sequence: TGTGCCAGCAGAAGCAGGGTTGTCACCGGGGAGCTGTTTTTT.

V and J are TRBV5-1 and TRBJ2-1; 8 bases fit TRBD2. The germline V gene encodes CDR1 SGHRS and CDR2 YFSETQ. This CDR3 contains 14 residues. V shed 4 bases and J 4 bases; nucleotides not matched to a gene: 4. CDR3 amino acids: CASSPGGLYNEQFF. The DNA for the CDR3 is TGCGCCAGCAGCCCGGGGGGGCTATACAATGAGCAGTTCTTC.

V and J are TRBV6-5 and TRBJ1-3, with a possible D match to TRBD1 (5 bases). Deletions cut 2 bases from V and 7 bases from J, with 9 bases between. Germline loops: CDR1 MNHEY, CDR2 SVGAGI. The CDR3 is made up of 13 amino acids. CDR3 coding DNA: TGTGCCAGCAGTTACGGCCAGGGTAACACCATATATTTT. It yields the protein CASSYGQGNTIYF.

DNA of the CDR3: TGTGCCAGCAAAACACTTCGGACAGGGCTAACTGAAGCTTTCTTT. Protein sequence: CASKTLRTGLTEAFF. This chain connects TRBV6-5 to TRBJ1-1; 8 bases map to TRBD1. The CDR3 sequence is 15 residues long. CDR1 is MNHEY, CDR2 SVGAGI, per germline. Trimming removed 7 bases from V and 5 bases from J; junction bases left unmatched: 12.

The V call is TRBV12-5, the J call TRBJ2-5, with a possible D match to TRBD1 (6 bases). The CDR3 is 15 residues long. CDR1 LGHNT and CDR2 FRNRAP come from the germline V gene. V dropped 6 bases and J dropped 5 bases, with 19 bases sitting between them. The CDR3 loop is CASGLGQSWEETQYF. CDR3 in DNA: TGTGCTAGTGGCCTCGGACAGTCCTGGGAGGAGACCCAGTACTTC.

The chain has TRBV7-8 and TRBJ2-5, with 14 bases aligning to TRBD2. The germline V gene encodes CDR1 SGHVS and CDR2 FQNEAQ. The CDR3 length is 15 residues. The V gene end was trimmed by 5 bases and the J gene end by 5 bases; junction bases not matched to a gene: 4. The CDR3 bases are TGTGCCAGCAGCCGACTAGCGGGAGGGCCGGAGACCCAGTACTTC. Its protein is CASSRLAGGPETQYF.

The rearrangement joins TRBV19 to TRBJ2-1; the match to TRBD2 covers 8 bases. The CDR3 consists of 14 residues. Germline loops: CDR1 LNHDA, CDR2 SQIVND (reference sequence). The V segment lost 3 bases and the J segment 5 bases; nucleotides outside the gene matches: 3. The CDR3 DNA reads TGTGCCAGTAGTATGCGGGGGGCCCACAATGAGCAGTTCTTC. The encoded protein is CASSMRGAHNEQFF.

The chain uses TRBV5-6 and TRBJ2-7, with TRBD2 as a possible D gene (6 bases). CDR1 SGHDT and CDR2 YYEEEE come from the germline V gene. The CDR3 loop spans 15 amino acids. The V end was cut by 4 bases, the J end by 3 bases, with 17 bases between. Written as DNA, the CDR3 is TGTGCCAGCAGCCCAGGTGCTGCGGGGTACTACGAGCAGTACTTC. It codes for CASSPGAAGYYEQYF.

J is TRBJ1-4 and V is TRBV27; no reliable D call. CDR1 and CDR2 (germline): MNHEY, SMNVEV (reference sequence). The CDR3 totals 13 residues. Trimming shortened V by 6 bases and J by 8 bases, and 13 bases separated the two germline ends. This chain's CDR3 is CASSTARVEKLFF. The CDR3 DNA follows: TGTGCCAGCAGCACCGCCCGGGTGGAAAAACTGTTTTTT.

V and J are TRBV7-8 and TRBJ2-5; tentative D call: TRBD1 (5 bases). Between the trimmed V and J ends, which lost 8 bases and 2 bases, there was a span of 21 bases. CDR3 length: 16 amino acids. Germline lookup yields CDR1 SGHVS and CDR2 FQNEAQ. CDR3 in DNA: TGTGCCAGCCTGTATCTTACAAGACAGATACAAGAGACCCAGTACTTC. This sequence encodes CASLYLTRQIQETQYF.

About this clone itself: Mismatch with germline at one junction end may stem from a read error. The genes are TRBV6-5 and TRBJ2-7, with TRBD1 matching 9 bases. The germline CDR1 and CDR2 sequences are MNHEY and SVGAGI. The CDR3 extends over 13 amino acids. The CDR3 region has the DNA TGTGCCAGCACTTACCGGGACAGGGACGAGCAGTACTTC. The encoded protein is CASTYRDRDEQYF.

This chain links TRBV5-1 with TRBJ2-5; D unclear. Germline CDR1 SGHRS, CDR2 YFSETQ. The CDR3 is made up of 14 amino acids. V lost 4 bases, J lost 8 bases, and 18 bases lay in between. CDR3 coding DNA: TGCGCCAGCAGCCTCAGGACGGACGTAGGTACCCAGTACTTC. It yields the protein CASSLRTDVGTQYF.

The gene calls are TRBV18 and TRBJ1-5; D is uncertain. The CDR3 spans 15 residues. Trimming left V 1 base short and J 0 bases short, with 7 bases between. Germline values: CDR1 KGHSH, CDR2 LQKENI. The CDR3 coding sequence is TGTGCCAGCTCACCACAGGCGGGTAGCAATCAGCCCCAGCATTTT. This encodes CASSPQAGSNQPQHF.

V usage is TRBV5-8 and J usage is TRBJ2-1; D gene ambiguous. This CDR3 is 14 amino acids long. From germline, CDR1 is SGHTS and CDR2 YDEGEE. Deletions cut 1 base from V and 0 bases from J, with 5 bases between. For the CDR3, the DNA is TGTGCCAGCAGCTTGCAGAGCTCCTACAATGAGCAGTTCTTC. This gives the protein CASSLQSSYNEQFF.

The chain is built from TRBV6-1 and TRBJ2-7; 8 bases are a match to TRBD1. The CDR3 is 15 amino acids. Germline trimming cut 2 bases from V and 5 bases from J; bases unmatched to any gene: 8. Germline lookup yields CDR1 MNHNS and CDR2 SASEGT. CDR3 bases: TGTGCCAGCAGTGAATATGGACAGGGAGCCGACGAGCAGTACTTC. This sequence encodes CASSEYGQGADEQYF.

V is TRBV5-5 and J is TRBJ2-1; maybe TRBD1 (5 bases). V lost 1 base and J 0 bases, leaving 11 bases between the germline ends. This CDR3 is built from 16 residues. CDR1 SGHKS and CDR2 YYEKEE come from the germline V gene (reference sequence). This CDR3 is CASSLTGASSYNEQFF. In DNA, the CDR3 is TGTGCCAGCAGCTTGACAGGAGCCTCCTCCTACAATGAGCAGTTCTTC.

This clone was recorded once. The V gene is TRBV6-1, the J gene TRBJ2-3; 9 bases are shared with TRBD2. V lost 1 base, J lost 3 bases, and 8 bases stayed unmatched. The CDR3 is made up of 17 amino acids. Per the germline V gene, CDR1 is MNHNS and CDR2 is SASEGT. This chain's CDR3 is CASSEERSAGGTDTQYF. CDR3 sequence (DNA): TGTGCCAGCAGTGAAGAAAGGTCAGCGGGGGGAACAGATACGCAGTATTTT.